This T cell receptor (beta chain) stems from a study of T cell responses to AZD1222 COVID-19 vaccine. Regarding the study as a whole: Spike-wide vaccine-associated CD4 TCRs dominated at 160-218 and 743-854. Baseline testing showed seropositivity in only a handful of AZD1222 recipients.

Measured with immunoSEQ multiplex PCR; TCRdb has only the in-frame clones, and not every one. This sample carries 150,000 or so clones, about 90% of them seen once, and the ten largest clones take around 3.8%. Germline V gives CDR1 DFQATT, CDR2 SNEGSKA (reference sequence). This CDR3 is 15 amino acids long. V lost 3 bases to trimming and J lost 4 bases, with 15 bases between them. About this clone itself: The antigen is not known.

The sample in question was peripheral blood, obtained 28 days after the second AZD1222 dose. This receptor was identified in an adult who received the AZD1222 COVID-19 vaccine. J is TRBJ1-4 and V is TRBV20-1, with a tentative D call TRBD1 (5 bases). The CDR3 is CSASPRRGRNEKLFF. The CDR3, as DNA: TGCAGTGCTAGTCCTCGGCGGGGCCGTAATGAAAAACTGTTTTTT.